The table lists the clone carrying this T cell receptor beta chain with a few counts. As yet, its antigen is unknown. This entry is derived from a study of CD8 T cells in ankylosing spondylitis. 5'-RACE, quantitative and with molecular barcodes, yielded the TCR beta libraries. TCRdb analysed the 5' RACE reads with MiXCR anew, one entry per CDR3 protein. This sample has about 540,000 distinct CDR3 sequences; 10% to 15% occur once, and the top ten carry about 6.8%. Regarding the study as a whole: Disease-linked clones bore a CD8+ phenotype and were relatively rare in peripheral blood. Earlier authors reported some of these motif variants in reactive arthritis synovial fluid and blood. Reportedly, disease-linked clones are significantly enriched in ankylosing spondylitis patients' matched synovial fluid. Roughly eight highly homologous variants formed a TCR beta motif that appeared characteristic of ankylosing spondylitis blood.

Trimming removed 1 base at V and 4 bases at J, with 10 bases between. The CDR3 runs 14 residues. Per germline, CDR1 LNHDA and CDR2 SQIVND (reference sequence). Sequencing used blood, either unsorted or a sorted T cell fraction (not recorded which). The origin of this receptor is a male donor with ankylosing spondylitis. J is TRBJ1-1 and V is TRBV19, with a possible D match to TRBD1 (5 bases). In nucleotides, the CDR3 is TGTGCCAGTAGTATAGGGGGCGCGGGCACTGAAGCTTTCTTT. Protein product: CASSIGGAGTEAFF.